This record concerns one T cell receptor (beta chain) sequence. What it binds is unknown. This sample was taken from a study of OX40 agonist ivuxolimab in advanced cancers. Study details: At 0.01 to 10 mg/kg, ivuxolimab was administered intravenously to patients every 2 weeks. Age averaged around 60 years (range about 20 to 79), and more than 80% were male.

Germline values: CDR1 SGDLS, CDR2 YYNGEE. Trimming took 0 bases from V and 4 from J, leaving 14 bases between them. The CDR3 sequence is 15 residues long. Here immunoSEQ multiplex PCR was the method, and the copy in TCRdb shows in-frame clones only, minus some. Here the sample spans roughly 20,000 clones, approximately 80% being singletons. Points from the study as a whole: On average, a greater number of expanded clones characterised CD8+ T cells relative to CD4+.

This sequence originates from an adult with an advanced solid tumor such as melanoma, head and neck, liver or kidney cancer. Sample: CD4+ or CD8+ T cells sorted from blood, taken in a trial of the OX40 agonist ivuxolimab. The chain couples TRBV9 to TRBJ2-7; TRBD2 might be the D (7 bases). CDR3 residues: CASSVVPGEGYEQYF. CDR3 bases: TGTGCCAGCAGCGTAGTGCCAGGGGAGGGATACGAGCAGTACTTC.